This TCR beta chain was captured in a study of OX40 agonist ivuxolimab in advanced cancers. Regarding the study as a whole: At 0.1 to 3.0 mg/kg, CD4+ and CD8+ blood T cells expanded clonally by week 6.

CDR3 length: 15 residues. Germline V gene lookup returns CDR1 MNHNS and CDR2 SASEGT. Germline trimming cut 5 bases from V and 3 bases from J; bases unmatched to any gene: 7. About this clone: The target antigen is unknown.

Using immunoSEQ multiplex PCR, the repertoire was profiled, and TCRdb retains in-frame clones only, with some absent. The repertoire consists of 120,000 or so clones, with 80% to 95% occurring once and the leading ten covering 0.15% to 0.17%. V and J are TRBV6-1 and TRBJ1-5, with TRBD1 identical over 7 bases. The sequencing used CD4+ or CD8+ T cells sorted from blood, collected in a trial of the OX40 agonist ivuxolimab. This receptor was obtained from an adult with an advanced solid tumor such as melanoma, head and neck, liver or kidney cancer. CDR3 sequence reads: CASSTQGQSNQPQHF. The CDR3 DNA is TGTGCCAGCAGTACACAGGGACAGTCCAATCAGCCCCAGCATTTT.